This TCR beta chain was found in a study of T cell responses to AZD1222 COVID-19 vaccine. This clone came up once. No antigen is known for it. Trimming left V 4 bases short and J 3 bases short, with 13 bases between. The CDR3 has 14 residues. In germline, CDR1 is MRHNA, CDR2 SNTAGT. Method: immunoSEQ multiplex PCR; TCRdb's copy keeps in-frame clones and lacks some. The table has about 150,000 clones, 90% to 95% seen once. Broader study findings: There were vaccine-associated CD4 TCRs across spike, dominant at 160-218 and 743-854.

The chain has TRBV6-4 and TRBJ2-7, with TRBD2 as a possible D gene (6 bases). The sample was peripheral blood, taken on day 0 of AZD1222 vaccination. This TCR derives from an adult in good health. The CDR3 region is CASSATSSHYEQYF. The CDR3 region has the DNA TGTGCCAGCAGTGCCACTAGCTCACACTACGAGCAGTACTTC.